This passage covers 5 T cell receptor beta chains from one sample sequenced in a study of blood T cell repertoires in COVID-19. TCRdb keeps only in-frame clones here, not all; method: immunoSEQ multiplex PCR. The data contain under 60,000 clones, roughly 88% of them singletons. Specimen: peripheral blood. All receptors come from a man between 70 and 80 years old with acute or convalescent COVID-19.

A remark on this clone: This same CDR3 is encoded by further DNA sequences in the sample. This chain joins TRBV7-2 and TRBJ1-5; D not resolved. Germline lookup yields CDR1 SGHTA and CDR2 FQGNSA. This CDR3 has 14 residues. V dropped 2 bases and J dropped 7 bases, with 12 bases sitting between them. The CDR3 DNA is TGTGCCAGCAGCTTATGGGGAGGAGGGCAGCCCCAGCATTTT. Its protein product is CASSLWGGGQPQHF. The variable domain in full, completed from reference TRBV7-2 and TRBJ1-5, reads GAGVSQSPSNKVTEKGKDVELRCDPISGHTALYWYRQSLGQGLEFLIYFQGNSAPDKSGLPSDRFSAERTGGSVSTLTIQRTQQEDSAVYLCASSLWGGGQPQHFGDGTRLSIL.

The gene calls are TRBV19 and TRBJ1-1; D is unclear. This CDR3 spans 14 amino acids. CDR1 and CDR2 from the germline V gene are LNHDA and SQIVND (reference sequence). Trimming removed 9 bases from V and 5 bases from J, with 19 bases in between. The CDR3 coding sequence is TGTGCCAGCACCTATTCTAATATGCGGACTGAAGCTTTCTTT. It specifies CASTYSNMRTEAFF.

The chain is built from TRBV2 and TRBJ2-1, with no clear D. CDR3 length: 13 residues. Deletions cut 0 bases from V and 5 bases from J, with 5 bases between. The germline gives CDR1 SNHLY, CDR2 FYNNEI. The CDR3 sequence: CASSEARNNEQFF. CDR3 DNA: TGTGCCAGCAGTGAAGCGCGGAACAATGAGCAGTTCTTC.

The rearrangement links TRBV4-2 to TRBJ1-6, with D perhaps TRBD1 (5 bases). This CDR3 is built from 17 residues. Trimming stripped 4 bases from V and 8 bases from J, with 21 bases between. Germline-derived CDR1 and CDR2 are LGHNA and YNFKEQ. The CDR3 protein is CASSLAPGSGGDSPLHF. CDR3 DNA: TGTGCCAGCAGCCTGGCGCCAGGGTCCGGGGGAGATTCACCCCTCCACTTT.

The chain carries TRBV15 and TRBJ1-3; D not certain. Deletions cut 1 base from V and 0 bases from J, with 10 bases between. Looked up from germline, CDR1 is LNHNV and CDR2 is YYDKDF (reference sequence). The CDR3 totals 16 residues. The CDR3 sequence: CATSRAALSSGNTIYF. The DNA for the CDR3 is TGTGCCACCAGCAGAGCCGCACTGAGCTCTGGAAACACCATATATTTT.